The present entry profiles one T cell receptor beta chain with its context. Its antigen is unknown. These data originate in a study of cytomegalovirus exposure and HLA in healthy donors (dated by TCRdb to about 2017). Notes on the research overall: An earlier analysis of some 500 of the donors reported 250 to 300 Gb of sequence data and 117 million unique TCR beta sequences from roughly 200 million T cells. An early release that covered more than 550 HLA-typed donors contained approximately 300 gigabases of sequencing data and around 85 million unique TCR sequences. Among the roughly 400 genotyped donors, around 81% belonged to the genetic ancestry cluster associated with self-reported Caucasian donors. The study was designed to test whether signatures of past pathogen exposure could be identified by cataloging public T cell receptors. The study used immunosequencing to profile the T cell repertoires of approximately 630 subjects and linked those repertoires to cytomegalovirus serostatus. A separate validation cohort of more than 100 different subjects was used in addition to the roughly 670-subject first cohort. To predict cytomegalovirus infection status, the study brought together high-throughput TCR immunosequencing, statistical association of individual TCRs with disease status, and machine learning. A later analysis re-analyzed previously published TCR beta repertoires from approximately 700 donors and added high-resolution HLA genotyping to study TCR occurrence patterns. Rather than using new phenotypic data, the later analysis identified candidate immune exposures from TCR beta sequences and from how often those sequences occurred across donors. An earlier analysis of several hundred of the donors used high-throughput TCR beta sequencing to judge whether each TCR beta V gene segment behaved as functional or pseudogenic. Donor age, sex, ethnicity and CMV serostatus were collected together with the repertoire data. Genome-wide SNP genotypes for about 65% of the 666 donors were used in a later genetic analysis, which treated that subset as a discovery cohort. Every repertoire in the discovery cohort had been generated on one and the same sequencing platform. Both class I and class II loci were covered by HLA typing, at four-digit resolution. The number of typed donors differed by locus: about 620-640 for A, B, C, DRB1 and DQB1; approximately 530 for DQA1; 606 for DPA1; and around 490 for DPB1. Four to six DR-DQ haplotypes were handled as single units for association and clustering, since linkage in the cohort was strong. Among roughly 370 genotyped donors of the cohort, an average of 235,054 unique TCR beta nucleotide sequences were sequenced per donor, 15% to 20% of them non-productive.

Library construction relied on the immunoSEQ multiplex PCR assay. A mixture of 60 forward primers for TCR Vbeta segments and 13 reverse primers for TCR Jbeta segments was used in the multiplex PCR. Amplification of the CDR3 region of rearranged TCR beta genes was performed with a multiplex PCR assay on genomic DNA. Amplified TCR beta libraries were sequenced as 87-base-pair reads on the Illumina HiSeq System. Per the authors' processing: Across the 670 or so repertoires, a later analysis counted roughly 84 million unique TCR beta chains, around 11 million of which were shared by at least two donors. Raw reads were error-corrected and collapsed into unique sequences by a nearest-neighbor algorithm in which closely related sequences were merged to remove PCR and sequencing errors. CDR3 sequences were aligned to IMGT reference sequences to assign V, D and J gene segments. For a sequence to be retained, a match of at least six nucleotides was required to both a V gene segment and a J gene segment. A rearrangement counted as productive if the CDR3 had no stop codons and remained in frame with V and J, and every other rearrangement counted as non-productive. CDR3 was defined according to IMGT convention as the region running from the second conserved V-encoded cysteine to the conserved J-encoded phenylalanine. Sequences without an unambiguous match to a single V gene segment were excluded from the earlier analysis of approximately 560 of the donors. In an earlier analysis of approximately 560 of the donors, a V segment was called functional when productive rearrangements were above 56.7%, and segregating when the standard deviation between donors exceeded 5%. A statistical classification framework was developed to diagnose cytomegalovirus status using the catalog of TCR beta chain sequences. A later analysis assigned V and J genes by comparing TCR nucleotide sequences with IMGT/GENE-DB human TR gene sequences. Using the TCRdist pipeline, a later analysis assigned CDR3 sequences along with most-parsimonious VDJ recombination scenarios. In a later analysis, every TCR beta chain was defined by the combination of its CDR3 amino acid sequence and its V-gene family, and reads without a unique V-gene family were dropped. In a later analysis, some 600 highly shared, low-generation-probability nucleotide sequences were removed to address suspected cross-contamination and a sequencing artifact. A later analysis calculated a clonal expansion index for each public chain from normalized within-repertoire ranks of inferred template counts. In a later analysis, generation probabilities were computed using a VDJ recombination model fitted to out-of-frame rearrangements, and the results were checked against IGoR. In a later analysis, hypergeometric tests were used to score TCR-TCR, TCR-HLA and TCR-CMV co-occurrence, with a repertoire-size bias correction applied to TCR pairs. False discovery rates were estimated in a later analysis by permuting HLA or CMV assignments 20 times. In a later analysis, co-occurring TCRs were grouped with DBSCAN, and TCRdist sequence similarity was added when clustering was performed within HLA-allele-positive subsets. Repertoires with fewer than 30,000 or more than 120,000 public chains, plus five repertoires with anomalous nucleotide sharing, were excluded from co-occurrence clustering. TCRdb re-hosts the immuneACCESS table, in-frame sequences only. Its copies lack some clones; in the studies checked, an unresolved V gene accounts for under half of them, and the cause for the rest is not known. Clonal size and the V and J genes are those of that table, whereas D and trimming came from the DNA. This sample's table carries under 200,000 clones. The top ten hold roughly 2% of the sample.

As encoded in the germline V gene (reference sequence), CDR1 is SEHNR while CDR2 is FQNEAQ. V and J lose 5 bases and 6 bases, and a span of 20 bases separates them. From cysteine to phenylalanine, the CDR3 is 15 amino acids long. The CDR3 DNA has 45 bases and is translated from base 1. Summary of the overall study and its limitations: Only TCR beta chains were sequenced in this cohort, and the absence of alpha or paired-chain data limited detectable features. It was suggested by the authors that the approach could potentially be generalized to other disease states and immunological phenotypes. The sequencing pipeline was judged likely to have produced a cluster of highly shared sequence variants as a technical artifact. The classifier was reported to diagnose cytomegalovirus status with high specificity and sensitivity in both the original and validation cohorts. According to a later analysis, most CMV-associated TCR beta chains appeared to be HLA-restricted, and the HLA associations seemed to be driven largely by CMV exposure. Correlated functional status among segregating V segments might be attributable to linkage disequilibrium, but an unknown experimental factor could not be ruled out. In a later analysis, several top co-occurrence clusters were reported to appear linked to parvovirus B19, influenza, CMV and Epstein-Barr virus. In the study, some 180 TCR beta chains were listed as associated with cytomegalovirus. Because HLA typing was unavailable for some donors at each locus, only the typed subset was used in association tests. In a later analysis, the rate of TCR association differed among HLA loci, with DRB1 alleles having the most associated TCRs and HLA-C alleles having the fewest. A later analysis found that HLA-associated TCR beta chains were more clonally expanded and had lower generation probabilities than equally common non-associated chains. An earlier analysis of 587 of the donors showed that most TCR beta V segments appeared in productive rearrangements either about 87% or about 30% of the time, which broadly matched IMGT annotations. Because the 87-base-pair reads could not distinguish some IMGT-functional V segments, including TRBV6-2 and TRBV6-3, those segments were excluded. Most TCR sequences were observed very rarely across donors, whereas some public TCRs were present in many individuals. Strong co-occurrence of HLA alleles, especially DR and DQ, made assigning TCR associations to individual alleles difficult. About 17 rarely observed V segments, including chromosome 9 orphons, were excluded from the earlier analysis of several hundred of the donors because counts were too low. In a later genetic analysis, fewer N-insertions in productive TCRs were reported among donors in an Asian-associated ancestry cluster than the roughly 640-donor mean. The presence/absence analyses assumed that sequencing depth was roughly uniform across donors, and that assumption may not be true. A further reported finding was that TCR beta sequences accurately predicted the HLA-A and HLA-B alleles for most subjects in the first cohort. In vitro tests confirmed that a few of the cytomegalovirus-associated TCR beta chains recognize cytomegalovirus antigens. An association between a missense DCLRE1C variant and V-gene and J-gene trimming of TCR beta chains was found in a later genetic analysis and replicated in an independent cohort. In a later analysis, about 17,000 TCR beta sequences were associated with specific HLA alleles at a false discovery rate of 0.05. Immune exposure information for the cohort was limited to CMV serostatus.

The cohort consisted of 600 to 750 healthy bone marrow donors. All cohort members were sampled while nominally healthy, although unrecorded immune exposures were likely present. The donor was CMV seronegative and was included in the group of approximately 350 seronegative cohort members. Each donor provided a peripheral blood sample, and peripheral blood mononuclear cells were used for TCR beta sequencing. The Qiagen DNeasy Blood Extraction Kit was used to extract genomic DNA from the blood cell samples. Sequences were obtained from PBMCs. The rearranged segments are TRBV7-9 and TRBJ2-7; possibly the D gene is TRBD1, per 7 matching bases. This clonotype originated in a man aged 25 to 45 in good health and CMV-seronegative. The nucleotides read TGTGCCAGCAGCCGCGACAGGGACTTTACAGGCGAGCAGTACTTC. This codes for CASSRDRDFTGEQYF.